This T cell receptor (beta chain) was observed in a study of CD8 T cells in Susac syndrome (dated by TCRdb to about 2019). In terms of the full investigation: The study used repertoire sequencing to test whether antigen drove CD8+ T cell activation and differentiation in Susac syndrome. The study compared CD8+ T cell repertoire clonality among 12 healthy donors, roughly 14 Susac syndrome patients and 15 or so multiple sclerosis patients. General study outcomes and caveats: The TCR sequencing and HLA analysis was acknowledged to have included a relatively small number of individuals.

RNA was extracted using the RNeasy kit, and about 0.45 to 1 microgram was reverse transcribed with random hexamers. The immunoSEQ multiplex PCR assay, which covers 54 Vbeta and 13 Jbeta segments, was used to amplify TCR beta CDR3 regions. PCR amplification bias was corrected using a synthetic template baseline for primer optimization and computational correction. In the authors' own workflow: Only productive sequences were kept, with reads annotated to V, D and J genes according to IMGT and analyzed in immunoSEQ Analyzer. Clonality was calculated as one minus the Shannon entropy normalized by log2 of the number of productive unique sequences. For each patient and control, public and private clones were evaluated among the 100 most prevalent clones. Clones were defined as Susac-specific when absent from the healthy and MS cohorts, from over 950 published viral clones and from other ImmuneACCESS disease sequences. TCRdb passed the public sequencing reads through fastp at Q25 and MiXCR, retaining productive beta sequences. Every distinct CDR3 protein forms one entry, paired with its most common genes and DNA. It is TCRdb's table, rather than the study itself, that gives the V and J calls and clone size. Present in this sample are about 66,000 distinct CDR3 sequences, just under 95% of which were seen just once. The ten largest clones represent around 0.6% of the sample.

This clonotype appeared once. Its binding antigen is unknown. No base qualities exist here, and no much larger clone lies one base off it. One read alone provides weak support. For this chain, trimming is 2 bases at the V end and 5 bases at the J end, and the number of junction bases without a gene match is 12. The germline V gene provides CDR1 SQVTM and CDR2 ANQGSEA. The CDR3 has 16 amino acids, counting the end cysteine and phenylalanine. Only the CDR3 region is kept as DNA, spanning 48 bases read in frame from base 1. Peripheral blood CD8+ and CD4+ T cells from healthy donors, Susac syndrome patients and multiple sclerosis patients were profiled by high-throughput TCR beta sequencing. Multiple sclerosis controls were treatment-naive patients with stable or active relapsing-remitting disease fulfilling revised McDonald criteria. Bulk CD8+ and CD4+ T cells were purified by magnetic negative isolation, whereas CD8+ TEMRA cells were enriched by FACS. Blood was drawn into EDTA tubes, processed within 24 hours, and PBMCs were isolated by density gradient centrifugation. PBMCs intended for TCR sequencing were frozen in liquid nitrogen and were later thawed in a 37 degrees C water bath. A purity of at least 90% was achieved for sorted or isolated CD4+, CD8+ and CD8+ TEMRA cells.

The chain was built from TRBV29-1 and TRBJ2-1; 7 central nucleotides agree with TRBD1. Sequenced material: CD8+ T cells from PBMCs. This sequence was found in a human donor with multiple sclerosis. The CDR3 region reads CSVETYRGEYDNEQFF. The nucleotide sequence is given as TGCAGCGTTGAAACTTACAGGGGAGAGTACGACAATGAGCAGTTCTTC.